This TCR beta chain was observed in a study of OX40 agonist ivuxolimab in advanced cancers. Study-wide context: Patients were given ivuxolimab, an antibody that agonizes OX40 (CD134). Eligibility rules accepted prior anti-PD-1, anti-PD-L1 or anti-CTLA-4 therapy, and roughly 42% had some. The study, taken as a whole, reports: Clonal expansion from baseline to week 6 occurred in both CD4+ and CD8+ T cells.

The length of the CDR3 is 17 residues. Trimming stripped 9 bases from V and 0 bases from J, with 21 bases between. Germline V gives CDR1 MDHEN, CDR2 SYDVKM. Any history of autoimmune disease or systemic immunosuppression disqualified patients. The data were produced by immunoSEQ multiplex PCR, yet TCRdb's version contains in-frame clones alone and is incomplete. The sample has tens of thousands of clones, approximately 80% seen once. This clone occurred a few times. What it recognizes is unknown. This chain links TRBV28 with TRBJ1-3; a weak D match, TRBD1 (5 bases). The sequenced sample was CD4+ or CD8+ T cells sorted from blood, obtained in a trial of the OX40 agonist ivuxolimab. The receptor was derived from an adult with an advanced solid tumor such as melanoma, head and neck, liver or kidney cancer. CDR3 loop: CASFRPRGLSSGNTIYF. The CDR3 DNA is TGTGCCAGTTTCCGTCCAAGGGGCCTAAGCTCTGGAAACACCATATATTTT.